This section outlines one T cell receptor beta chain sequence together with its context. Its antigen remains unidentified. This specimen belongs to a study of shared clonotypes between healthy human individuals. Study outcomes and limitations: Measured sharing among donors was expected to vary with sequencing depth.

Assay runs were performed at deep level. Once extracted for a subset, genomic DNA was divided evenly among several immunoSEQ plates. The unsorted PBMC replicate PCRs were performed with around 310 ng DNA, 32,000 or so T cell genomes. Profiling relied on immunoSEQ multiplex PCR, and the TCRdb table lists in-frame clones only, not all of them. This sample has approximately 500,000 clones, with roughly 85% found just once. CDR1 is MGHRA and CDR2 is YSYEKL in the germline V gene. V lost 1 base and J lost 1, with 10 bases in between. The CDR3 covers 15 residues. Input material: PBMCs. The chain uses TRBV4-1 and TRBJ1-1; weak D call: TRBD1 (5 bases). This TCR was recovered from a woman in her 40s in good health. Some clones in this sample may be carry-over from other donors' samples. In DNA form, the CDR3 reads TGCGCCAGCAGCCAAGGGGGACCTCAGAACACTGAAGCTTTCTTT. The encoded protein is CASSQGGPQNTEAFF.